This T cell receptor (beta chain) was captured by sequencing in a study of technical replicates of blood from a few donors. Only one count was recorded for this clone. The germline gives CDR1 MNHEY, CDR2 SVGAGI. The CDR3 spans 14 residues. Trimming cost V 0 bases and J 0 bases, with 4 bases left between them. The data were produced by immunoSEQ multiplex PCR, yet TCRdb's version contains in-frame clones alone and is incomplete. Among over 60,000 clones listed, around nine tenths were seen once. The chain couples TRBV6-5 to TRBJ2-3; no clear D gene. The TCR comes from a human donor in good health. Some clones in this sample may be carry-over from other donors' samples. The source material was PBMCs. The CDR3 here is CASSYSTSTDTQYF. The CDR3 nucleotides read TGTGCCAGCAGTTACTCGACTAGCACAGATACGCAGTATTTT.